This entry lists 4 T cell receptor beta chains sequenced from one sample in a study of T cells in Graves' hyperthyroidism and ophthalmopathy. Amplification of TCR beta CDR3 regions was performed using RNA transcripts as template. The study used the HTBI primer set for a first-round RT-PCR of the TCR CDR3. One entry per CDR3 protein results from TCRdb running MiXCR on the multiplex PCR reads. The repertoire holds 470,000 or so distinct CDR3 sequences, with less than 25% as singletons. Sequences were obtained from blood. These receptors originate from a man aged 18 to 30 with Graves' hyperthyroidism.

This clonotype was picked up many times. The chain combines TRBV7-2 with TRBJ1-1; no reliable D call. V lost 4 bases to trimming and J lost 5 bases, with 17 bases between them. This CDR3 comprises 15 residues. From germline, CDR1 is SGHTA and CDR2 FQGNSA. CDR3 DNA sequence: TGTGCCAGCAGCTCAAGCCTGGGCCTAAGGACTGAAGCTTTCTTT. Amino acid sequence: CASSSSLGLRTEAFF.

The sample holds many counts of this clonotype. This chain connects TRBV12-3 or TRBV12-4 to TRBJ1-2; TRBD1 matches 7 bases. The CDR3 covers 14 residues. V shed 3 bases and J 4 bases; nucleotides not matched to a gene: 5. The CDR3 nucleotides are TGTGCCAGCAGTTTCCTTGACAGGGCCTATGGCTACACCTTC. Translation: CASSFLDRAYGYTF.

Details on this clonotype: This could be a read error, since a much larger clone is one nucleotide away. The chain recombines TRBV2 with TRBJ2-5; possibly TRBD2 for D (7 bases). The germline CDR1 and CDR2 sequences are SNHLY and FYNNEI. CDR3 size: 15 residues. CDR3 nucleotides: TGTGCCAGCAGTGATTGTGGGGGGGCGGGAGAGGCCCAGTACTTC. Translation gives CASSDCGGAGEAQYF. Looking up the rest from reference TRBV2 and TRBJ2-5 gives the full variable domain: EPEVTQTPSHQVTQMGQEVILRCVPISNHLYFYWYRQILGQKVEFLVSFYNNEISEKSEIFDDQFSVERPDGSNFTLKIRSTKLEDSAMYFCASSDCGGAGEAQYFGPGTRLLVL.

In its sample, this clonotype was seen many times. The chain recombines TRBV12-3 or TRBV12-4 with TRBJ1-5; D is undetermined. Deletions cut 10 bases from V and 7 bases from J, with 17 bases between. The CDR3 has 13 residues. CDR3 DNA sequence: TGTGCCACCACCTGGGCACTGACCCAGCCCCAGCATTTT. Translation: CATTWALTQPQHF.